This T cell receptor beta chain emerged from a study of blood T cell repertoires in COVID-19. Study-level background: T cells, B-cell-depleted T cells, or PBMCs provided the cDNA or gDNA that served as material.

Per the study methods: Amplified reference gene primers provided the basis for estimating nucleated cell counts. The method was immunoSEQ multiplex PCR; TCRdb's version includes in-frame clones alone and lacks a portion of them. V and J calls and clone size are copied from that table; D and trimming were computed from the DNA. The top ten clones hold about 1.9% of a sample with 300,000 to 450,000 clones, over 75% of them seen once. With 8 bases removed from V and 5 bases from J, the gap between germline ends came to 12 bases. CDR1 and CDR2 (germline): MNHNY, SVGAGI (reference sequence). The CDR3 covers 13 residues. This study enrolled people aged roughly 18 to 89 from around 26 US geographic areas. Cohorts were based on clinical histories the participants reported.

The sequence came from a man aged 35-49 years in a cohort exposed to, infected with or recovered from COVID-19 (not recorded which). The sequenced sample consisted of PBMCs or T cells enriched from blood (not recorded which). The chain has TRBV6-6 and TRBJ1-4; no clear D. CDR3 sequence reads: CASSLNTNEKLFF. DNA of the CDR3: TGTGCCAGCTCCCTTAACACGAATGAAAAACTGTTTTTT.